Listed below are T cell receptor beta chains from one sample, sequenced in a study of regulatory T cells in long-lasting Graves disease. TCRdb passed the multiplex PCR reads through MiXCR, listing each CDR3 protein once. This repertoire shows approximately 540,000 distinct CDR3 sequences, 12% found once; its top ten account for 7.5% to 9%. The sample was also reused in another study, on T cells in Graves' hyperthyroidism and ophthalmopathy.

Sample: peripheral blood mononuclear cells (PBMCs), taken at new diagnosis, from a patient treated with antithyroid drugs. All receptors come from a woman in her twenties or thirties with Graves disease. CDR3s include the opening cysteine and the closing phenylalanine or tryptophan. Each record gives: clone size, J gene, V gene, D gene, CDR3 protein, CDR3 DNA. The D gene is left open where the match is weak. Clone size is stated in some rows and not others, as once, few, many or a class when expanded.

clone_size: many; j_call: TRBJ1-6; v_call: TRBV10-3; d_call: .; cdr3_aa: CAISERGWNSPLHF; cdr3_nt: TGTGCCATCAGTGAGAGGGGTTGGAATTCACCCCTCCACTTT
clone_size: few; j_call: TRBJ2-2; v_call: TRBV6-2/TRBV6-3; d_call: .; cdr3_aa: CASSYSGGHTGELFF; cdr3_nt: TGTGCCAGCAGTTACTCGGGGGGACACACCGGGGAGCTGTTTTTT
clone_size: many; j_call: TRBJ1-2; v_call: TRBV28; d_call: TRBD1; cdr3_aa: CASSSLGGDRYSNYGYTF; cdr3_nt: TGTGCCAGCAGTTCTCTTGGGGGGGACAGGTACTCTAACTATGGCTACACCTTC
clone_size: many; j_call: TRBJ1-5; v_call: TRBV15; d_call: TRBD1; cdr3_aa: CATSRDGTGRSNSNQPQHF; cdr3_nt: TGTGCCACCAGCAGAGATGGGACAGGGAGGAGTAATAGCAATCAGCCCCAGCATTTT
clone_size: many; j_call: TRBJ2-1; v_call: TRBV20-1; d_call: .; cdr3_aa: CSAQALTGSSYNEQFF; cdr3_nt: TGCAGTGCTCAAGCGCTTACAGGGAGCTCCTACAATGAGCAGTTCTTC
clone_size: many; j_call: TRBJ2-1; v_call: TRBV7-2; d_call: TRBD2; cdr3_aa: CASSLDSSGNSYNEQFF; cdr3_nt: TGTGCCAGCAGCTTAGATTCTAGCGGGAACTCCTACAATGAGCAGTTCTTC
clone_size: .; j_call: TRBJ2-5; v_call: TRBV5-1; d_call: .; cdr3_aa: CASSLAAGSSETQYF; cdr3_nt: TGCGCCAGCAGCTTGGCCGCCGGTTCCTCGGAGACCCAGTACTTC
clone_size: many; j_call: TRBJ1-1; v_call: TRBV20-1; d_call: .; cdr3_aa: CSARRSSEAFF; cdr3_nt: TGCAGTGCTAGACGTTCATCTGAAGCTTTCTTT
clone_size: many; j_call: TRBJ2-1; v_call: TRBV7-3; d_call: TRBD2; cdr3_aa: CASSFNGGSSYNEQFF; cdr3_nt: TGTGCCAGCAGCTTTAATGGCGGGAGCTCCTACAATGAGCAGTTCTTC
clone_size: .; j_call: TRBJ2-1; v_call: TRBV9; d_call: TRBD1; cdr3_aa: CASSVDVGGQAYNEQFF; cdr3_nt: TGTGCCAGCAGCGTAGACGTTGGAGGACAGGCCTACAATGAGCAGTTCTTC
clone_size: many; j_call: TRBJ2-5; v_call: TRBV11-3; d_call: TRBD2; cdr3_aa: CASSLGLAGVQETQYF; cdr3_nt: TGTGCCAGCAGCCTTGGACTAGCGGGAGTCCAAGAGACCCAGTACTTC
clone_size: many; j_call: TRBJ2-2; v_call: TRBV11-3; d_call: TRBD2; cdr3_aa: CASSLGGRGAGELFF; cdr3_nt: TGTGCCAGCAGCTTGGGTGGGAGGGGTGCCGGGGAGCTGTTTTTT
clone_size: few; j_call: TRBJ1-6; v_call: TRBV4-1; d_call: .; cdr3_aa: CASSQARFGPLHF; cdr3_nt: TGCGCCAGCAGCCAAGCTAGGTTTGGACCCCTCCACTTT
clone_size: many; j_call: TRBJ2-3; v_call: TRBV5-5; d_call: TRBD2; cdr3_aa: CASSLGTSGNTDTQYF; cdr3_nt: TGTGCCAGCAGCTTAGGGACTAGCGGTAACACAGATACGCAGTATTTT
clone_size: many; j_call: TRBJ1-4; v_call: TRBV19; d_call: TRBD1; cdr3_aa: CASSTGGEKLFF; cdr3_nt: TGTGCCAGTAGTACAGGGGGGGAAAAACTGTTTTTT
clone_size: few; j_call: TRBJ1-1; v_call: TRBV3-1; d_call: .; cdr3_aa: CASSPGDSLFEAFF; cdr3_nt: TGTGCCAGCAGTCCAGGGGACTCGTTATTTGAAGCTTTCTTT
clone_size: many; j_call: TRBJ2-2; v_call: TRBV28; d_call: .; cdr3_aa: CASSQSNTGELFF; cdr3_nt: TGTGCCAGCAGTCAATCAAACACCGGGGAGCTGTTTTTT
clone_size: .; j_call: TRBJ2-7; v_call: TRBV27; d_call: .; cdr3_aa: CASSPNSYGQYF; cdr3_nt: TGTGCCAGCAGCCCAAACTCCTACGGGCAGTACTTC
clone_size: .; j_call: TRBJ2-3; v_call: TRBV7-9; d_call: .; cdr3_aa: CASSSSYRTDTQYF; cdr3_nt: TGTGCCAGCAGCTCTAGCTACCGGACAGATACGCAGTATTTT
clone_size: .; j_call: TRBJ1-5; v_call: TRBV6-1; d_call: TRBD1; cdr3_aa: CASSEVDRGYKPQHF; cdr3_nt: TGTGCCAGCAGTGAAGTGGACAGGGGATATAAGCCCCAGCATTTT
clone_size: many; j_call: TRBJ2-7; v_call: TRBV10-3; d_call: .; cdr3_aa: CAISESGQFGIGNYEQYF; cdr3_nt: TGTGCCATCAGTGAGTCGGGACAATTCGGGATCGGCAACTACGAGCAGTACTTC
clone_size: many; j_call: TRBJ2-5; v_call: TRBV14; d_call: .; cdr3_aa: CASSRNRAQETQYF; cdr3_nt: TGTGCCAGCAGCCGTAACAGGGCTCAAGAGACCCAGTACTTC
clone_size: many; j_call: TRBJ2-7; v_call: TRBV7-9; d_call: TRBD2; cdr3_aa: CASSPGGAGRSIYEQYF; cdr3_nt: TGTGCCAGCAGCCCCGGGGGGGCCGGACGGTCGATTTACGAGCAGTACTTC
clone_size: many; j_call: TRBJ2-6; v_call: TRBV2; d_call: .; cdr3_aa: CASSDQISGANVLTF; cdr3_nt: TGTGCCAGCAGTGACCAGATCTCTGGGGCCAACGTCCTGACTTTC
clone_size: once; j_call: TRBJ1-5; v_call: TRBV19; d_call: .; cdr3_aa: CASSSGVWQPQHF; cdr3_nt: TGTGCCAGTAGTAGTGGGGTTTGGCAGCCCCAGCATTTT
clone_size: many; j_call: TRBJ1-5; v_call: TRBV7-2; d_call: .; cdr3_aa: CASSLAEYQPQHF; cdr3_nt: TGTGCCAGCAGCTTAGCCGAGTATCAGCCCCAGCATTTT
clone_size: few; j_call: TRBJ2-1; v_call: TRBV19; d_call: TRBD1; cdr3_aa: CASIGTGGGNEQFF; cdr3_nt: TGTGCCAGTATAGGGACAGGGGGAGGGAATGAGCAGTTCTTC
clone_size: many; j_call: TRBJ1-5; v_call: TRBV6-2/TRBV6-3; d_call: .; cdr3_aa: CASSYRASPAQHF; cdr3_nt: TGTGCCAGCAGTTACAGGGCCAGCCCGGCCCAGCATTTT
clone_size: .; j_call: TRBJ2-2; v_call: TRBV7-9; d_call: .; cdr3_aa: CASSLVGSGLWNTGELFF; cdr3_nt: TGTGCCAGCAGCTTAGTAGGTTCTGGGCTATGGAACACCGGGGAGCTGTTTTTT
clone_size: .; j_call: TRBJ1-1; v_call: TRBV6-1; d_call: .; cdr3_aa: CASRGGWVTEAFF; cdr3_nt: TGTGCCAGCAGGGGGGGGTGGGTCACTGAAGCTTTCTTT
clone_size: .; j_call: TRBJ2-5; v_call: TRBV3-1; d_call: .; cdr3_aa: CASSQVSPETQYF; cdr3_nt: TGTGCCAGCAGCCAAGTCAGCCCCGAGACCCAGTACTTC
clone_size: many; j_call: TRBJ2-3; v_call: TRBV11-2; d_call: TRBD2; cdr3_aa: CASSHWTSGRADTQYF; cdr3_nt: TGTGCCAGCAGCCACTGGACTAGCGGGAGGGCAGATACGCAGTATTTT
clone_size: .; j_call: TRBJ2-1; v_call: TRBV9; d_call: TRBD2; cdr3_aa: CASSVVGSGGLGKQFF; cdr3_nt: TGTGCCAGCAGCGTAGTTGGGTCGGGGGGGCTAGGTAAGCAGTTCTTC
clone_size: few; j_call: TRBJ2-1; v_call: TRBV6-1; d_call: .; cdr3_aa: CASKLDNEQFF; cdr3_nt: TGTGCCAGCAAGCTGGACAATGAGCAGTTCTTC
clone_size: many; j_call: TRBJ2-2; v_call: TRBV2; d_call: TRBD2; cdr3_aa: CASSYPSGEPNTGELFF; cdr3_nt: TGTGCCAGCAGTTACCCGAGCGGGGAGCCGAACACCGGGGAGCTGTTTTTT
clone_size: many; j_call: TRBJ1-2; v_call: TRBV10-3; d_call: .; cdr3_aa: CAISEGVGGQDYGYTF; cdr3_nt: TGTGCCATCAGTGAAGGGGTAGGGGGGCAAGACTATGGCTACACCTTC
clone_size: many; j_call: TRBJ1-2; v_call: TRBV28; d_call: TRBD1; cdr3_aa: CASSLSLGTGGNYGYTF; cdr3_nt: TGTGCCAGCAGTCTATCTCTAGGGACAGGGGGTAACTATGGCTACACCTTC
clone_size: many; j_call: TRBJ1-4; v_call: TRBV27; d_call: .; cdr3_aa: CASSTSGEKLFF; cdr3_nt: TGTGCCAGCAGTACCTCAGGGGAAAAACTGTTTTTT
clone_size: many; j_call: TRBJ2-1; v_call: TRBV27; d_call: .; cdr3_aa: CASSLWGAYNEQFF; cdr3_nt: TGTGCCAGCAGTTTATGGGGAGCCTACAATGAGCAGTTCTTC
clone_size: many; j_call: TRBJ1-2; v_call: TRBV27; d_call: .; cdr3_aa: CASSYSTNYGYTF; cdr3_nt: TGTGCCAGCAGTTACAGTACCAACTATGGCTACACCTTC
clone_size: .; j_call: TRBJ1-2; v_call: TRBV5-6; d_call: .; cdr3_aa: CASSFRDTNYGYTF; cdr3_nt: TGTGCCAGCAGCTTTCGTGACACTAACTATGGCTACACCTTC
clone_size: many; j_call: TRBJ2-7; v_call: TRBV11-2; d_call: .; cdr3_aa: CASSQDSLSYEQYF; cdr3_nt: TGTGCCAGCAGCCAAGACAGCCTCTCCTACGAGCAGTACTTC
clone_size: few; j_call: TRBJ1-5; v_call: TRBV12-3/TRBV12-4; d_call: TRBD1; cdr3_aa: CASSWDSRQPQHF; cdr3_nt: TGTGCCAGCAGTTGGGACAGTCGTCAGCCCCAGCATTTT
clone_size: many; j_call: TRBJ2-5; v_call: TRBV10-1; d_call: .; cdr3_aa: CASSERAASQETQYF; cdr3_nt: TGCGCCAGCAGTGAGAGGGCAGCCTCACAAGAGACCCAGTACTTC
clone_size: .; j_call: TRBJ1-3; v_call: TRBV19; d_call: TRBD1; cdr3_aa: CASISTGISGNTIYF; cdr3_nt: TGTGCCAGTATTTCGACAGGGATCTCTGGAAACACCATATATTTT
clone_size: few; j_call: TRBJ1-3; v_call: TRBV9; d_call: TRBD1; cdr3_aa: CASSAQGADTIYF; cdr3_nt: TGTGCCAGCAGCGCTCAGGGGGCTGACACCATATATTTT
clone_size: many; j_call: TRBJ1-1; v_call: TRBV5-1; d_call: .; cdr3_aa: CASSLGWYGATNTEAFF; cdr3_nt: TGCGCCAGCAGCTTGGGGTGGTATGGGGCCACGAACACTGAAGCTTTCTTT
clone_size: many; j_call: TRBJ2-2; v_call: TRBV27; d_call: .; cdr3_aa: CASCPTSSLPGELFF; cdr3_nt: TGTGCCAGCTGTCCCACTTCTAGTTTACCCGGGGAGCTGTTTTTT
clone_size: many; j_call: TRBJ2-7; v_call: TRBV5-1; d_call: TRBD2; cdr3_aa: CASSVTTGLAGEQYF; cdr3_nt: TGCGCCAGCAGCGTAACGACGGGACTAGCAGGCGAGCAGTACTTC
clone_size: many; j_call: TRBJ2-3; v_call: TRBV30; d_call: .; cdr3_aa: CAWGQGGAGTQYF; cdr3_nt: TGTGCCTGGGGGCAGGGGGGTGCAGGTACGCAGTATTTT
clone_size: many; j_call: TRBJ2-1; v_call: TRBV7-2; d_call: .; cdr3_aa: CASSSRGDGHNEQFF; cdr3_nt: TGTGCCAGCAGCTCCCGGGGAGACGGGCACAATGAGCAGTTCTTC